This TCR beta chain originates from a study of T cells in Graves' hyperthyroidism and ophthalmopathy. This clonotype was found many times. TCR beta CDR3 sequences were amplified from RNA transcripts. With the HTBI primer set, the TCR CDR3 went through a first round of RT-PCR. TCRdb re-called the multiplex PCR reads through MiXCR, storing one row per CDR3 protein. The sample lists fewer than 350,000 distinct CDR3 sequences, 18% seen once, with about 16% in the top ten. This CDR3 contains 18 residues. Trimming pared 3 bases from V and 0 bases from J, leaving 18 bases between. Germline V gene sequence: CDR1 SGHAT, CDR2 FQNNGV.

The receptor comes from a woman aged 40 to 55 with Graves' ophthalmopathy. The source material was blood. The chain links TRBV11-2 to TRBJ2-4; D possibly uses TRBD1 or TRBD2 (6 bases each). In DNA form, the CDR3 reads TGTGCCAGCAGCTTGGGACAAACCTCGGGGGTAGCCAAAAACATTCAGTACTTC. The encoded protein is CASSLGQTSGVAKNIQYF.